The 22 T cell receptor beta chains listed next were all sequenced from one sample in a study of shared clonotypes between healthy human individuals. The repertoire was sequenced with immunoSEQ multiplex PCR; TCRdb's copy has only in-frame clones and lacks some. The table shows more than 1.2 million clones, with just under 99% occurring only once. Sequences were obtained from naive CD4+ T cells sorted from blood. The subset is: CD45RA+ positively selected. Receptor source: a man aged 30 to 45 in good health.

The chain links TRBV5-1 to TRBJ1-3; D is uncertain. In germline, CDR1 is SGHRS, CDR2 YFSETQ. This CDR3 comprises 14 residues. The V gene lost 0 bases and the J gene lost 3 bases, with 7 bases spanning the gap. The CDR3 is CASSLDPGGNTIYF. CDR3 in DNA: TGCGCCAGCAGCTTGGACCCGGGTGGAAACACCATATATTTT.

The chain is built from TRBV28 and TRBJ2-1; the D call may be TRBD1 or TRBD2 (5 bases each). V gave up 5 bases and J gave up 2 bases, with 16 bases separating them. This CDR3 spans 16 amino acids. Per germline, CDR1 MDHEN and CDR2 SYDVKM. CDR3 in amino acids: CASSGAGASTYNEQFF. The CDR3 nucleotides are TGTGCCAGCAGTGGAGCCGGGGCGAGCACCTACAATGAGCAGTTCTTC.

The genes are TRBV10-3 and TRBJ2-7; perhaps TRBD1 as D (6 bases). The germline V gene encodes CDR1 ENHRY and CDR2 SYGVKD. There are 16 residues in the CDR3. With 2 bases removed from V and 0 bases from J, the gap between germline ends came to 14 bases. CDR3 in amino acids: CAISELQMGASYEQYF. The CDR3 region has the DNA TGTGCCATCAGTGAGCTCCAGATGGGGGCCTCCTACGAGCAGTACTTC.

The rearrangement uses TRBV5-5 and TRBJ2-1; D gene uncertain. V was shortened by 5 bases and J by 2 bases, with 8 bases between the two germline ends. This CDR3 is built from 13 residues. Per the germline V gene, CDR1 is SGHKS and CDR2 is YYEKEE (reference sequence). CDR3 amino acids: CASSSPPYNEQFF. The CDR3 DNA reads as TGTGCCAGCAGTTCCCCTCCCTACAATGAGCAGTTCTTC.

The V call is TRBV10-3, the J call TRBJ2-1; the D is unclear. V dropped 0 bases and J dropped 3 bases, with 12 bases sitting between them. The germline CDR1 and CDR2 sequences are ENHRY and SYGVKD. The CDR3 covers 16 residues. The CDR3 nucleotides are TGTGCCATCAGTGAGTCTTCAGGCCTAGGCTACAATGAGCAGTTCTTC. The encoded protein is CAISESSGLGYNEQFF.

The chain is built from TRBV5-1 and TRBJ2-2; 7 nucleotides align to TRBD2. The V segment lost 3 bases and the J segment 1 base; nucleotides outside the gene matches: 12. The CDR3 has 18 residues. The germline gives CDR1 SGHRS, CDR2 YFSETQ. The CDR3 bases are TGCGCCAGCAGCTGGGAGGGCAGACTAAGCATGAACACCGGGGAGCTGTTTTTT. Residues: CASSWEGRLSMNTGELFF.

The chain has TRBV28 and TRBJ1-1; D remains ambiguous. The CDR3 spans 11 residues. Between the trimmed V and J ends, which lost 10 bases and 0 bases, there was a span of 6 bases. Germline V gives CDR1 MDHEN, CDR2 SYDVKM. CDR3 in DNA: TGTGCCATCAGCTTGAACACTGAAGCTTTCTTT. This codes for CAISLNTEAFF.

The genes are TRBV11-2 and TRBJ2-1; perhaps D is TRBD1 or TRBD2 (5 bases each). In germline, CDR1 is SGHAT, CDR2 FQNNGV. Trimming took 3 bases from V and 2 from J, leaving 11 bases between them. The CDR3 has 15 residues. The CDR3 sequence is CASSFGAGTYNEQFF. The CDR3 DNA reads TGTGCCAGCAGCTTCGGGGCAGGCACCTACAATGAGCAGTTCTTC. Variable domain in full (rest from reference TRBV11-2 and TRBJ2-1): EAGVAQSPRYKIIEKRQSVAFWCNPISGHATLYWYQQILGQGPKLLIQFQNNGVVDDSQLPKDRFSAERLKGVDSTLKIQPAKLEDSAVYLCASSFGAGTYNEQFFGPGTRLTVL.

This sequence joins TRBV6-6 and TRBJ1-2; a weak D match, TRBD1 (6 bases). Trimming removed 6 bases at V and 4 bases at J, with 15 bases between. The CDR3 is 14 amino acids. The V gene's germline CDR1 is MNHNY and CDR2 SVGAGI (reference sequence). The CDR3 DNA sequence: TGTGCCAGCAGCCGGGACACGGGGGGCTATGGCTACACCTTC. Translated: CASSRDTGGYGYTF.

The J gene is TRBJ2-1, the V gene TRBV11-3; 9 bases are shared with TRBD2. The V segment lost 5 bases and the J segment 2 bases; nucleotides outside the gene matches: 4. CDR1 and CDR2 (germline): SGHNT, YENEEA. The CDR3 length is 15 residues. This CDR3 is CASSKTSGTYNEQFF. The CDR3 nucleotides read TGTGCCAGCAGCAAGACTAGCGGAACCTACAATGAGCAGTTCTTC.

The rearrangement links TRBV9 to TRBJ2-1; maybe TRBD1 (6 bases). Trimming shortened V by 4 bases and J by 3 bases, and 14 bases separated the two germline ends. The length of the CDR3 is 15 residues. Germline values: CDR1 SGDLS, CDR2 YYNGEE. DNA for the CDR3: TGTGCCAGCAGCCCCCGGGACAAATTCTACAATGAGCAGTTCTTC. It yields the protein CASSPRDKFYNEQFF. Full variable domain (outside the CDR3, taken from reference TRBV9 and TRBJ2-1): DSGVTQTPKHLITATGQRVTLRCSPRSGDLSVYWYQQSLDQGLQFLIQYYNGEERAKGNILERFSAQQFPDLHSELNLSSLELGDSALYFCASSPRDKFYNEQFFGPGTRLTVL.

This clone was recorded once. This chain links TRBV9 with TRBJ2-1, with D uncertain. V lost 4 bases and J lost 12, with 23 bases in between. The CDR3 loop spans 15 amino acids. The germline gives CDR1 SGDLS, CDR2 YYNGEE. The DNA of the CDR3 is TGTGCCAGCAGCCCCAATCCAAAGGTAGGAGCCGGGCAGTTCTTC. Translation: CASSPNPKVGAGQFF.

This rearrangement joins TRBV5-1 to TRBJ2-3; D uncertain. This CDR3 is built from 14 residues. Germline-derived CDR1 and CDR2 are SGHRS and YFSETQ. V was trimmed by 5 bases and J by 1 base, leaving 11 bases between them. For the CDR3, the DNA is TGCGCCAGCAGGCGTGCCCCCGGCACAGATACGCAGTATTTT. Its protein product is CASRRAPGTDTQYF. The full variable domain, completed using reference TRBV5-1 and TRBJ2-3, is KAGVTQTPRYLIKTRGQQVTLSCSPISGHRSVSWYQQTPGQGLQFLFEYFSETQRNKGNFPGRFSGRQFSNSRSEMNVSTLELGDSALYLCASRRAPGTDTQYFGPGTRLTVL.

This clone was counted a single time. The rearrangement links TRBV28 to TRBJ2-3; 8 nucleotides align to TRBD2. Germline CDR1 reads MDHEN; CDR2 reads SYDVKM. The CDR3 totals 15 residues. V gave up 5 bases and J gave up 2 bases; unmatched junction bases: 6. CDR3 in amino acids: CASSRTSPSTDTQYF. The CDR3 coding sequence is TGTGCCAGCAGTAGGACTAGCCCCTCCACAGATACGCAGTATTTT.

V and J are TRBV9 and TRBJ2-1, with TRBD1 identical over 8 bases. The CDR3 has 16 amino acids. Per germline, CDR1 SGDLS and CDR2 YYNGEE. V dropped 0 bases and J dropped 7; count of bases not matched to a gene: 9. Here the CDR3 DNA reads TGTGCCAGCAGCGTAGCGGGGACAGGCCTCCAGAATGAGCAGTTCTTC. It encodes CASSVAGTGLQNEQFF. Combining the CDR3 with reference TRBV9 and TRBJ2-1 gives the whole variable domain DSGVTQTPKHLITATGQRVTLRCSPRSGDLSVYWYQQSLDQGLQFLIQYYNGEERAKGNILERFSAQQFPDLHSELNLSSLELGDSALYFCASSVAGTGLQNEQFFGPGTRLTVL.

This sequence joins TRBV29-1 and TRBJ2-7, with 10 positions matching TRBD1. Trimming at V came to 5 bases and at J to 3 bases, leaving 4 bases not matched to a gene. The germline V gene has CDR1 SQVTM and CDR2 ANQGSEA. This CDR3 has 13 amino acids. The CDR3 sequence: CSVRDRGFYEQYF. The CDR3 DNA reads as TGCAGCGTTCGGGACAGGGGATTCTACGAGCAGTACTTC.

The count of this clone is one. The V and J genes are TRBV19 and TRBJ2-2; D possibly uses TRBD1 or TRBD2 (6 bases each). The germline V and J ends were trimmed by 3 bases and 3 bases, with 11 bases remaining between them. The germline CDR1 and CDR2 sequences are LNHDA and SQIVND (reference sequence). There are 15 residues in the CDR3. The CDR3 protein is CASSISRGDTGELFF. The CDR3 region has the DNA TGTGCCAGTAGTATCTCTAGGGGGGACACCGGGGAGCTGTTTTTT.

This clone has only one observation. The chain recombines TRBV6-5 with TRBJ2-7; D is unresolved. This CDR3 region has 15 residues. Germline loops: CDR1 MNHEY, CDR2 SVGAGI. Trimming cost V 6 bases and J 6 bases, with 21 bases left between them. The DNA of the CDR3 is TGTGCCAGCAGGGCGGACCTGGATTCTTTTGCCGAGCAGTACTTC. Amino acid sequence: CASRADLDSFAEQYF.

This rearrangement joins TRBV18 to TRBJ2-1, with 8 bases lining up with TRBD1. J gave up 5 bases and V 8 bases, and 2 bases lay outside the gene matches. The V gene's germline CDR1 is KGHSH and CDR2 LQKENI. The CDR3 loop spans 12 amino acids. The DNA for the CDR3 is TGTGCCAGCACGGACAGGGACAATGAGCAGTTCTTC. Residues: CASTDRDNEQFF.

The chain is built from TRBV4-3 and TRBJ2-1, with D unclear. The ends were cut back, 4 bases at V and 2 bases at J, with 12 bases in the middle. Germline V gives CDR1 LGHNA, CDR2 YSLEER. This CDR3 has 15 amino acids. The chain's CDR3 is CASSPGRMTYNEQFF. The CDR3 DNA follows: TGCGCCAGCAGCCCTGGCAGAATGACCTACAATGAGCAGTTCTTC.

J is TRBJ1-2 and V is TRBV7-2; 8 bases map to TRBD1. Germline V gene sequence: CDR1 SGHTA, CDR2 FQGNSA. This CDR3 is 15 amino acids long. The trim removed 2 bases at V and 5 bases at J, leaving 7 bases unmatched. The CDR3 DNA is TGTGCCAGCAGCTTATTCCCGACAGGGGTTTATGGCTACACCTTC. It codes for CASSLFPTGVYGYTF.

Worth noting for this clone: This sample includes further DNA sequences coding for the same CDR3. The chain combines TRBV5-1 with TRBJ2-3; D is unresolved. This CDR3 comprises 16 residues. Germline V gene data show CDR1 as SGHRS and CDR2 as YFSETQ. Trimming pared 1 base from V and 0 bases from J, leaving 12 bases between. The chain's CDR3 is CASSLRLAQSTDTQYF. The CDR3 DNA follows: TGCGCCAGCAGCTTGCGATTAGCACAGAGCACAGATACGCAGTATTTT.